One sample yielded the 18 T cell receptor beta chains listed below, sequenced in a study of T cell repertoires in cytomegalovirus infection. TCRdb passed the reads through MiXCR, listing each CDR3 protein once. The sample holds under 250,000 distinct CDR3 sequences, 6.5% seen once. The sequencing input was PBMCs. Source of these receptors: a human donor in good health (CMV status not recorded). Some clones in this sample may be carry-over from other donors' samples.

This clonotype was found many times. The chain joins TRBV6-5 to TRBJ2-3, with D perhaps assigned TRBD1 or TRBD2 (7 bases each). Between the trimmed V and J ends, which lost 5 bases and 0 bases, there was a span of 15 bases. CDR3 length: 16 residues. Germline V CDR1 and CDR2: MNHEY, SVGAGI. The CDR3 loop is CASSPQGGKSTDTQYF. Written as DNA, the CDR3 is TGTGCCAGCAGTCCCCAGGGGGGGAAGAGCACAGATACGCAGTATTTT.

At least ten counts were recorded for this clonotype. The CDR3 region has the DNA TGTGCCAGCAGTTCCCGAGCGGGGGGGCCCTACGAGCAGTACTTC. Translated: CASSSRAGGPYEQYF. The chain carries TRBV6-1 and TRBJ2-7; the match to TRBD2 covers 10 bases. Trimming at V came to 5 bases and at J to 2 bases, leaving 6 bases not matched to a gene. CDR3 size: 15 residues. Germline V gene lookup returns CDR1 MNHNS and CDR2 SASEGT.

In this sample, this clonotype turned up many times. This chain joins TRBV12-3 or TRBV12-4 and TRBJ2-5, with D perhaps matching TRBD1 (6 bases). The CDR3 contains 13 residues. Trimming pared 6 bases from V and 4 bases from J, leaving 12 bases between. DNA of the CDR3: TGTGCCAGCAGCTTACAGGGTGGAGAGACCCAGTACTTC. This codes for CASSLQGGETQYF.

This clonotype was observed many times. The V gene is TRBV7-2, the J gene TRBJ1-4, with 10 bases identical to TRBD1. The CDR3 totals 16 residues. Trimming removed 1 base from V and 8 bases from J; junction bases left unmatched: 7. The germline V gene has CDR1 SGHTA and CDR2 FQGNSA. In nucleotides, the CDR3 is TGTGCCAGCAGCTTAGGGGGGACAGGGGTGCGGGAAAAACTGTTTTTT. Protein product: CASSLGGTGVREKLFF.

This clonotype has a count of ten or more. The chain carries TRBV20-1 and TRBJ2-3; D is undetermined. CDR1 is DFQATT and CDR2 is SNEGSKA in the germline V gene (reference sequence). V lost 1 base, J lost 2 bases, and 4 bases lay in between. The CDR3 length is 12 residues. CDR3 coding DNA: TGCAGTGCTAGAGCAATCACAGATACGCAGTATTTT. It codes for CSARAITDTQYF.

The rearrangement links TRBV2 to TRBJ1-1; maybe TRBD1 (5 bases). Germline V gene data show CDR1 as SNHLY and CDR2 as FYNNEI. The CDR3 contains 17 residues. V lost 6 bases and J lost 1, with 21 bases in between. This chain's CDR3 is CASRHFMLAQGNTEAFF. The CDR3 coding sequence is TGTGCCAGCAGACATTTTATGCTCGCCCAGGGGAACACTGAAGCTTTCTTT.

The sample holds many counts of this clonotype. V is TRBV20-1 and J is TRBJ2-2; unclear D gene. With 6 bases removed from V and 7 bases from J, the gap between germline ends came to 18 bases. Germline lookup yields CDR1 DFQATT and CDR2 SNEGSKA (reference sequence). The length of the CDR3 is 14 residues. DNA for the CDR3: TGCAGTGCCCCGGGCCCACGGTGGGGCGGGGAGCTGTTTTTT. Protein: CSAPGPRWGGELFF.

This clonotype was detected ten times or more. This chain connects TRBV7-9 to TRBJ1-1; a weak D match, TRBD1 (5 bases). CDR3 length: 15 residues. V lost 7 bases and J lost 1, with 16 bases in between. CDR1 is SEHNR and CDR2 is FQNEAQ in the germline V gene (reference sequence). In DNA, the CDR3 is TGTGCCAGCACCCAGGGCCTATCAGAGAACACTGAAGCTTTCTTT. This codes for CASTQGLSENTEAFF.

In this sample, this clonotype turned up many times. The chain carries TRBV7-2 and TRBJ2-7; D unresolved. The CDR3 spans 13 residues. Per germline, CDR1 SGHTA and CDR2 FQGNSA. V was clipped by 3 bases and J by 5 bases, with 11 bases between them. DNA of the CDR3: TGTGCCAGCAGCTTCCTCATGCTCGACGAGCAGTACTTC. Residues: CASSFLMLDEQYF.

This clonotype showed up just a few times. The chain recombines TRBV30 with TRBJ1-2; D remains unclear. With 0 bases removed from V and 6 bases from J, the gap between germline ends came to 5 bases. The CDR3 consists of 11 residues. CDR1 GTSNPN and CDR2 SVGIG come from the germline V gene (reference sequence). CDR3 residues: CAWSVPDGYTF. The CDR3 region has the DNA TGTGCCTGGAGTGTACCGGATGGCTACACCTTC.

This clonotype appeared many times. CDR3 sequence reads: CASSLLTNTGELFF. In nucleotides, the CDR3 is TGTGCCAGCAGCTTACTGACGAACACCGGGGAGCTGTTTTTT. The J gene is TRBJ2-2, the V gene TRBV7-2; D gene uncertain. Germline V CDR1 and CDR2: SGHTA, FQGNSA. The V end was cut by 2 bases, the J end by 0 bases, with 4 bases between. The CDR3 contains 14 residues.

J is TRBJ1-4 and V is TRBV28; 7 nucleotides match TRBD1. CDR1 MDHEN and CDR2 SYDVKM come from the germline V gene. The CDR3 contains 14 residues. Trimming at V came to 5 bases and at J to 8 bases, leaving 8 bases not matched to a gene. CDR3 DNA sequence: TGTGCCAGCAGTCAGACAGGGAAAGTAGAAAAACTGTTTTTT. Protein product: CASSQTGKVEKLFF.

Only a few counts were recorded for this clonotype. This rearrangement joins TRBV29-1 to TRBJ2-3; maybe TRBD2 (6 bases). The CDR3 contains 15 residues. Germline loops: CDR1 SQVTM, CDR2 ANQGSEA. The V gene lost 3 bases and the J gene lost 2 bases, with 15 bases spanning the gap. This chain's CDR3 is CSVERATGLTDTQYF. Written as DNA, the CDR3 is TGCAGCGTTGAGAGGGCGACGGGACTCACAGATACGCAGTATTTT.

This clonotype showed up many times. The V call is TRBV20-1, the J call TRBJ1-2; 8 bases line up with TRBD1. The CDR3 has 15 residues. With 0 bases clipped from V and 6 bases from J, the junction kept 9 bases outside the gene matches. CDR1 is DFQATT and CDR2 is SNEGSKA in the germline V gene (reference sequence). The CDR3 reads CSARDWVGQVNGYTF. CDR3 in DNA: TGCAGTGCTAGAGATTGGGTGGGACAGGTTAATGGCTACACCTTC.

Ten or more counts support this clonotype. The rearrangement uses TRBV20-1 and TRBJ1-5, with D tentatively TRBD1 (5 bases). Trimming took off 2 bases at V and 3 bases at J, with 14 bases between the two ends. The CDR3 spans 15 residues. CDR1 and CDR2 from the germline V gene are DFQATT and SNEGSKA (reference sequence). The CDR3 nucleotides are TGCAGTGCTAGAACCCCGTGGACAACCAATCAGCCCCAGCATTTT. It encodes CSARTPWTTNQPQHF.

This clonotype was observed a few times. The chain carries TRBV29-1 and TRBJ1-4; the D is unclear. CDR3 length: 13 residues. V was clipped by 4 bases and J by 8 bases, with 14 bases between them. Germline V gene sequence: CDR1 SQVTM, CDR2 ANQGSEA. The CDR3 sequence is CSVARARGEKLFF. The CDR3 bases are TGCAGCGTTGCACGAGCAAGAGGGGAAAAACTGTTTTTT.

This clonotype appeared many times. V gene TRBV4-1 combines with J gene TRBJ1-1, with TRBD1 as a possible D gene (5 bases). The CDR3 consists of 14 residues. Trimming left V 3 bases short and J 2 bases short, with 10 bases between. Per the germline V gene, CDR1 is MGHRA and CDR2 is YSYEKL. CDR3 sequence (DNA): TGCGCCAGCAGCCACCTTAGGGGCAACACTGAAGCTTTCTTT. Translating gives CASSHLRGNTEAFF.

This clonotype appeared many times. The chain links TRBV6-1 to TRBJ1-5; D gene uncertain. Germline-derived CDR1 and CDR2 are MNHNS and SASEGT. The V end lost 6 bases, the J end lost 9 bases, and 12 bases lay between the germline ends. This CDR3 comprises 12 residues. This CDR3 is CASSMGYGPQHF. In nucleotides, the CDR3 is TGTGCCAGCAGCATGGGATACGGGCCCCAGCATTTT.